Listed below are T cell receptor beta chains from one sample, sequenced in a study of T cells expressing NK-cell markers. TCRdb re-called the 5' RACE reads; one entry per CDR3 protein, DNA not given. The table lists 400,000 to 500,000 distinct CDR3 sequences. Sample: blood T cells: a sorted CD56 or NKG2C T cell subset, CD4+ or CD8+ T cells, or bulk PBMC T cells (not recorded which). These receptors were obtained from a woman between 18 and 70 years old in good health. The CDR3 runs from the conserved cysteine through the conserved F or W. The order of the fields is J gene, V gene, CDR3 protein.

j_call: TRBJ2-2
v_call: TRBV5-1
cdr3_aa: CASSPGPVVTGELFF

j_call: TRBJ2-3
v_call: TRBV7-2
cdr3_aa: CASSLPLRIDTQYF

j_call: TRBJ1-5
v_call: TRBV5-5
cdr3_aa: CASSAGGNQPQHF

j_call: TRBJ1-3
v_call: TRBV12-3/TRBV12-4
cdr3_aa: CASPRSGTGAGNTIYF

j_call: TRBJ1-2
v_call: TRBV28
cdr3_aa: CASSLGGGKDTF

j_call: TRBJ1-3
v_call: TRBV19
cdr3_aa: CASSLSTRQGPSGNTIYF

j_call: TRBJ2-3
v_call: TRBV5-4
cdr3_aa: CASTSDSWADTQYF

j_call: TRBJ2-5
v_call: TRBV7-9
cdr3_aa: CASSLNFQETQYF

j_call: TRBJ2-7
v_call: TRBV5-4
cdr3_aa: CASSKTGGHPYEQYF

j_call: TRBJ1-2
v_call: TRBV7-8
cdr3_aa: CASSLAPGLGYGYTF

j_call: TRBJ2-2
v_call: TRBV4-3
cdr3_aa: CASSQVGLATGELFF

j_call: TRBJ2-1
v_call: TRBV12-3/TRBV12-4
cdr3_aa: CASIWSGGSYNEQFF

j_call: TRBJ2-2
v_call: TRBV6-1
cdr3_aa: CASSRDRAITGELFF

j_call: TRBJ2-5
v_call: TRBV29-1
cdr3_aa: CSETGGLQETQYF

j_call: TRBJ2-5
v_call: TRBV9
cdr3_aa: CASSVYKGGQETQYF

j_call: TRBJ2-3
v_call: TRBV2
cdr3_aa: CASPTSVGTDTQYF

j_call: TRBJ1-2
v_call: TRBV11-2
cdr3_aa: CASSLDLGRGDYGYTF

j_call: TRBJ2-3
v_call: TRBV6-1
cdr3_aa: CASRRLADTDTQYF

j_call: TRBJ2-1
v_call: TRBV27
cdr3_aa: CASSLGGSGGGNEQFF

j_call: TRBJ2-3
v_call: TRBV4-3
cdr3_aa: CASSQDVGSDTQYF

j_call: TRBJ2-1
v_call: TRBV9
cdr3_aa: CASSGGATAYNEQFF

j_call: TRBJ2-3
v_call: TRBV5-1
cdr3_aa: CASSIAGITDTQYF

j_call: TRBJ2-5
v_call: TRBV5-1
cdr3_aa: CASSGSPGDRETQYF

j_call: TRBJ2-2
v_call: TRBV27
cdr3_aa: CASSPKSLTGELFF

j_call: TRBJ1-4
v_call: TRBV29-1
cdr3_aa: CSVDDRGNEKLFF

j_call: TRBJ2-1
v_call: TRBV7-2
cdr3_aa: CASSLSEVRRNEQFF

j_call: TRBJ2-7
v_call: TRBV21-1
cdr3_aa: CASSTHYEQYF

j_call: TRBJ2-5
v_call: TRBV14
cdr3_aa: CASSQVAGLRLETQYF

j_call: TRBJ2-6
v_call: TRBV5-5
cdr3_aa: CASSPTSYSGANVLTF

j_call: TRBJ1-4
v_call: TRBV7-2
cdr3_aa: CASSQSFRTDNEKLFF

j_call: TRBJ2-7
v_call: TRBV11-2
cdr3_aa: CASSLGFRELNEQYF

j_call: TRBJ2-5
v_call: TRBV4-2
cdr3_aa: CASSQTGSQGQETQYF

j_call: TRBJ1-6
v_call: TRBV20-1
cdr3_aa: CSARGGPGQKDNSPLHF

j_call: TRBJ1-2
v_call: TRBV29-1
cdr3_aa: CSTDWDGLYGYTF

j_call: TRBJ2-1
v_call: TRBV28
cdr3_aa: CASSPATSSSYNEQFF

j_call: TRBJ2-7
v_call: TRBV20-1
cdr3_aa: CSARFSPSAAYEQYF